This is a list of T cell receptor beta chains from one sample in a study of immune cell composition in non-small cell lung cancer. The method was immunoSEQ multiplex PCR; TCRdb's version includes in-frame clones alone and lacks a portion of them. Here the sample spans 3,500 to 5,000 clones, less than 75% being singletons. The material sequenced was non-adjacent lung tissue. These receptors came from a human donor with non-small cell lung cancer. Each CDR3 is given with its conserved first and last residue. The D gene is left open where the match is weak. Only some rows state a clone size, as once, few, many or a class for expanded clones.

v_gene,abundance,j_gene,d_gene,CDR3nt,CDR3aa
TRBV10-3,.,TRBJ1-2,.,TGTGCCATCAGTGCGGCGCCAGGGTCTAATGGCTACACCTTC,CAISAAPGSNGYTF
TRBV6-1,.,TRBJ1-4,.,TGTGCCAGCAGTACCACCCCAACTAATGAAAAACTGTTTTTT,CASSTTPTNEKLFF
TRBV18,.,TRBJ2-1,.,TGTGCCAGCTCAGGGGACAATGAGCAGTTCTTC,CASSGDNEQFF
TRBV18,few,TRBJ2-5,.,TGTGCCAGCTCACCAAACCCAGAGACCCAGTACTTC,CASSPNPETQYF
TRBV7-2,few,TRBJ1-5,TRBD1,TGTGCCAGCAGCACCCAAACAGGGGAGGATCAGCCCCAGCATTTT,CASSTQTGEDQPQHF
TRBV19,few,TRBJ1-5,.,TGTGCCAGTAGGGGCATGGGGGGGGGCAATCAGCCCCAGCATTTT,CASRGMGGGNQPQHF
TRBV15,.,TRBJ1-2,.,TGTGCCACCAGCGTAGCCGGGACTGCACAGATTAACTATGGCTACACCTTC,CATSVAGTAQINYGYTF
TRBV19,.,TRBJ1-5,.,TGTGCCAGTAGTGGCGGGAGGGGGGACAATCAGCCCCAGCATTTT,CASSGGRGDNQPQHF
TRBV19,.,TRBJ1-5,.,TGTGCCAGTGGGGGGGACGAGGCTCAGCCCCAGCATTTT,CASGGDEAQPQHF
TRBV28,.,TRBJ1-1,TRBD1,TGTGCCAGCAGTCAGACTACAGGGGGTCAGAACACTGAAGCTTTCTTT,CASSQTTGGQNTEAFF
TRBV19,.,TRBJ2-2,.,TGTGCCAGTATAAACACGAACACCGGGGAGCTGTTTTTT,CASINTNTGELFF
TRBV7-2,once,TRBJ2-7,TRBD1,TGTGCCAGCAGCTACAGGGGGGAAACCTACGAGCAGTACTTC,CASSYRGETYEQYF
TRBV5-1,.,TRBJ1-2,.,TGCGCCAGCAGCTTGGAGGGGTCCACCAACTATGGCTACACCTTC,CASSLEGSTNYGYTF
TRBV19,.,TRBJ1-1,.,TGTGCCAGTAGTGGGGACGGAAGCATGAACACTGAAGCTTTCTTT,CASSGDGSMNTEAFF
TRBV9,.,TRBJ2-1,.,TGTGCCAGCAGCAAAGTGGACTATTCCTACAATGAGCAGTTCTTC,CASSKVDYSYNEQFF
TRBV30,.,TRBJ1-1,.,TGTGCCTGGAGTGTATCCCCCCCGGAAGCTTTCTTT,CAWSVSPPEAFF
TRBV30,.,TRBJ1-5,.,TGTGCCTGGCAGGGCGGCAATCAGCCCCAGCATTTT,CAWQGGNQPQHF
TRBV5-8,.,TRBJ1-2,.,TGTGCCAGCAGCTTATTAAATAACTATGGCTACACCTTC,CASSLLNNYGYTF
TRBV5-1,few,TRBJ2-2,.,TGCGCCAGCAGCGCGACTAACACCGGGGAGCTGTTTTTT,CASSATNTGELFF
TRBV5-1,.,TRBJ2-2,.,TGCGCCAGCAGCTTGGCCGTGGGGACGAACACCGGGGAGCTGTTTTTT,CASSLAVGTNTGELFF
TRBV28,.,TRBJ1-5,.,TGTGCCAGCAGACCCCCCGGGACACAAAATCAGCCCCAGCATTTT,CASRPPGTQNQPQHF
TRBV7-3,.,TRBJ2-1,TRBD1,TGTGCCAGCAGCCTGGGACAGCAGTACAATGAGCAGTTCTTC,CASSLGQQYNEQFF
TRBV7-2,few,TRBJ2-3,.,TGTGCCAGCAGCCCCGGGACTTCCAAAACAGATACGCAGTATTTT,CASSPGTSKTDTQYF
TRBV5-6,.,TRBJ2-2,TRBD1,TGTGCCAGCAGCCCCCGTCCGACAGGGGTCCCCGGGGAGCTGTTTTTT,CASSPRPTGVPGELFF
TRBV5-1,.,TRBJ1-3,.,TGCGCCAGCAGCGTAGGGGTGAACCCGGCGGGAAACACCATATATTTT,CASSVGVNPAGNTIYF
TRBV28,.,TRBJ2-7,.,TGTGCCAGCGGGGGGCGCTCCTACGAGCAGTACTTC,CASGGRSYEQYF
TRBV5-1,.,TRBJ2-7,TRBD1,TGCGCCAGCAGCCACCCAGGGGGCTACGAGCAGTACTTC,CASSHPGGYEQYF
TRBV19,.,TRBJ2-7,TRBD1,TGTGCCAGTAGTATTACGGGACAGACCTACGAGCAGTACTTC,CASSITGQTYEQYF
TRBV7-3,.,TRBJ2-2,TRBD2,TGTGCCAGCAGCTTACTCCCGCTTAGCGGGGGGTTTGGCACCGGGGAGCTGTTTTTT,CASSLLPLSGGFGTGELFF
TRBV5-1,.,TRBJ1-6,.,TGCGCCAGCAGCTCCGGAGGACCTATCTATAATTCACCCCTCCACTTT,CASSSGGPIYNSPLHF
TRBV7-8,few,TRBJ2-1,TRBD2,TGTGCCAGCAGCCCCTCTAGCGGATACAATGAGCAGTTCTTC,CASSPSSGYNEQFF